The 10 T cell receptor beta chains given below trace back to one sample, sequenced in a study of T cell changes during pregnancy in multiple sclerosis. Measured with immunoSEQ multiplex PCR; TCRdb has only the in-frame clones, and not every one. The sample has 57,000 or so clones, 88% seen once. Material: peripheral blood, obtained in the first trimester of pregnancy. These receptors came from a female donor with multiple sclerosis, enrolled in a pregnancy study.

The V call is TRBV14, the J call TRBJ2-1; TRBD2 is a possible D gene (6 bases). The V gene's germline CDR1 is SGHDN and CDR2 FVKESK. The CDR3 is made up of 14 amino acids. V lost 4 bases and J lost 4, with 11 bases in between. The CDR3 DNA is TGTGCCAGCAGCCCTAGCGTCATTTACAATGAGCAGTTCTTC. Its protein product is CASSPSVIYNEQFF.

Details on this clone: The same CDR3 arises from other DNA sequences in this sample as well. The CDR3 bases are TGTGCCAGCAGCTCAGACAGGGGATCCTACAATGAGCAGTTCTTC. This sequence encodes CASSSDRGSYNEQFF. The chain uses TRBV7-2 and TRBJ2-1; 8 bases fit TRBD1. This CDR3 is 15 amino acids long. CDR1 and CDR2 (germline): SGHTA, FQGNSA. The V and J ends lost 4 bases and 1 base, in that order; junction bases with no gene match: 3.

The chain recombines TRBV7-2 with TRBJ2-7, with 9 bases identical to TRBD2. Trimming took 0 bases from V and 5 from J; bases not matched to a gene: 5. The CDR3 runs 15 residues. Germline V lookup: CDR1 SGHTA, CDR2 FQGNSA. CDR3 in DNA: TGTGCCAGCAGCTTAGCAGCTAGCGGGACTGACGAGCAGTACTTC. Its protein product is CASSLAASGTDEQYF.

The chain has TRBV19 and TRBJ2-1, with 7 bases identical to TRBD1. The V segment lost 3 bases and the J segment 9 bases; nucleotides outside the gene matches: 11. Per germline, CDR1 LNHDA and CDR2 SQIVND (reference sequence). The CDR3 loop spans 15 amino acids. CDR3 coding DNA: TGTGCCAGTAGTATCGAGACAGGGTTTGCGGTTGAGCAGTTCTTC. It yields the protein CASSIETGFAVEQFF.

V is TRBV30 and J is TRBJ2-7; TRBD1 matches at 9 bases. The CDR3 is made up of 14 amino acids. J gave up 5 bases and V 4 bases, and 9 bases lay outside the gene matches. CDR1 GTSNPN and CDR2 SVGIG come from the germline V gene (reference sequence). The CDR3 region is CAWNGPGTGNEQYF. For the CDR3, the DNA is TGTGCCTGGAACGGGCCCGGGACAGGGAACGAGCAGTACTTC.

The chain has TRBV7-9 and TRBJ2-1; perhaps TRBD2 as D (5 bases). Germline assignment: CDR1 SEHNR and CDR2 FQNEAQ (reference sequence). The CDR3 totals 15 residues. The V end was cut by 2 bases, the J end by 0 bases, with 8 bases between. The CDR3 loop reads CASSLLEGSYNEQFF. As DNA, the CDR3 is TGTGCCAGCAGCTTACTAGAGGGCTCCTACAATGAGCAGTTCTTC.

A note on this clone: One junction end does not reproduce the germline sequence, and a read error may be involved. The chain combines TRBV19 with TRBJ2-7; 9 bases align to TRBD1. Germline CDR1 LNHDA, CDR2 SQIVND (reference sequence). The length of the CDR3 is 14 residues. The CDR3 sequence: CASRKTGGSNEQYF. CDR3 nucleotides: TGTGCCAGTAGGAAAACAGGGGGCTCCAACGAGCAGTACTTC.

The chain employs TRBV5-1 and TRBJ1-1, with 7 bases that match TRBD1. The germline V gene encodes CDR1 SGHRS and CDR2 YFSETQ. CDR3 length equals 14 residues. The V gene end was trimmed by 3 bases and the J gene end by 0 bases; junction bases not matched to a gene: 2. CDR3 sequence reads: CASSYDRVNTEAFF. In DNA, the CDR3 is TGCGCCAGCAGCTATGACAGGGTGAACACTGAAGCTTTCTTT. Looking up the rest from reference TRBV5-1 and TRBJ1-1 gives the full variable domain: KAGVTQTPRYLIKTRGQQVTLSCSPISGHRSVSWYQQTPGQGLQFLFEYFSETQRNKGNFPGRFSGRQFSNSRSEMNVSTLELGDSALYLCASSYDRVNTEAFFGQGTRLTVV.

The CDR3 DNA is TGTGCCAGCAGTGTGGACAGGGTGGCGAACACCGGGGAGCTGTTTTTT. It translates to CASSVDRVANTGELFF. The chain recombines TRBV2 with TRBJ2-2; 8 nucleotides align to TRBD1. The CDR3 is 16 amino acids. V lost 4 bases and J lost 0; bases outside the gene matches: 4. Germline CDR1 reads SNHLY; CDR2 reads FYNNEI.

The chain links TRBV9 to TRBJ2-2; 7 nucleotides line up with TRBD2. CDR1 is SGDLS and CDR2 is YYNGEE in the germline V gene. The V gene end was trimmed by 4 bases and the J gene end by 5 bases; junction bases not matched to a gene: 5. The CDR3 consists of 14 residues. The CDR3 spells CASSLRELTGELFF. CDR3 DNA: TGTGCCAGCAGCCTGCGGGAGTTGACCGGGGAGCTGTTTTTT.